These 9 T cell receptor beta chains share one sample of origin, sequenced in a study of Ad26.COV2.S vaccination and SARS-CoV-2 variants (dated by TCRdb to the early 2020s). The library was obtained by the immunoSEQ multiplex PCR assay. Entries here come from immuneACCESS through TCRdb and include only in-frame sequences with V and J called. Some clones fail to appear in such tables; in the studies checked, an unresolved V gene covers under half of the shortfall, and the cause of the remainder is unknown. For this sample the table gives around 350,000 clones, of which 80% to 90% were detected only once. About 3.5% of the sample goes to the ten largest clones. The treatment or condition label, as the study defines it: about 20 received Ad26.COV2.S at low or high dose, single or two shots; 5 received placebo; per-sample allocation not given. For vaccine and placebo recipients, the sequenced repertoires came from samples collected on day 63 after the first injection.

The sample here was peripheral blood, taken in a trial of Ad26.COV2.S vaccine versus placebo. All receptors derive from a person aged 18-60 years who received the Ad26.COV2.S COVID-19 vaccine or a placebo.

The gene calls are TRBV5-1 and TRBJ2-3; unclear D gene. Germline assignment: CDR1 SGHRS and CDR2 YFSETQ. This CDR3 spans 15 amino acids. Trimming removed 5 bases from V and 2 bases from J, with 15 bases in between. The CDR3 loop is CASRPYSRNTDTQYF. The CDR3 DNA reads as TGCGCCAGCAGACCCTACTCGAGAAACACAGATACGCAGTATTTT. The full variable domain, its missing parts supplied by reference TRBV5-1 and TRBJ2-3, is KAGVTQTPRYLIKTRGQQVTLSCSPISGHRSVSWYQQTPGQGLQFLFEYFSETQRNKGNFPGRFSGRQFSNSRSEMNVSTLELGDSALYLCASRPYSRNTDTQYFGPGTRLTVL.

V and J are TRBV7-2 and TRBJ2-1; 10 nucleotides agree with TRBD2. Trimming removed 5 bases from V and 0 bases from J; junction bases left unmatched: 10. This CDR3 contains 18 residues. Germline CDR1 is SGHTA and CDR2 is FQGNSA. CDR3 sequence (DNA): TGTGCCAGCAGCCCAGATACTAGCGGGAAGGCCTCCTACAATGAGCAGTTCTTC. The encoded protein is CASSPDTSGKASYNEQFF.

This chain joins TRBV7-9 and TRBJ1-1; D ambiguous. The CDR3 contains 15 residues. Trimming took off 3 bases at V and 2 bases at J, with 13 bases between the two ends. In germline, CDR1 is SEHNR, CDR2 FQNEAQ (reference sequence). The CDR3 sequence is CASSFISWVNTEAFF. The CDR3 nucleotides are TGTGCCAGCAGCTTCATCTCCTGGGTTAACACTGAAGCTTTCTTT.

This chain links TRBV19 with TRBJ2-7; 7 nucleotides align to TRBD1. J gave up 3 bases and V 1 base, and 6 bases lay outside the gene matches. This CDR3 contains 15 residues. The germline V gene encodes CDR1 LNHDA and CDR2 SQIVND (reference sequence). In DNA, the CDR3 is TGTGCCAGTAGTATAGGTGGACGGACAGGCTACGAGCAGTACTTC. This sequence encodes CASSIGGRTGYEQYF.

This clone has a single count. The chain combines TRBV3-1 (or the pseudogene TRBV3-2) with TRBJ2-5, with no clear D. The CDR3 contains 16 residues. The germline V and J ends were trimmed by 2 bases and 5 bases, with 18 bases remaining between them. From germline, CDR1 is LGHDT and CDR2 YNNKEL (reference sequence). The CDR3 sequence is CASSQTRLRTQETQYF. The DNA for the CDR3 is TGTGCCAGCAGCCAAACCCGCCTTCGCACCCAGGAGACCCAGTACTTC.

The chain couples TRBV7-2 to TRBJ1-2, with 7 bases that match TRBD1. The V and J ends lost 6 bases and 4 bases, in that order; junction bases with no gene match: 8. The CDR3 loop spans 14 amino acids. Germline-derived CDR1 and CDR2 are SGHTA and FQGNSA. As DNA, the CDR3 is TGTGCCAGCAGGCCCGGGACAGCGATCTATGGCTACACCTTC. Protein product: CASRPGTAIYGYTF.

The rearrangement joins TRBV6-2 or TRBV6-3 to TRBJ1-5; D is uncertain. V lost 6 bases and J lost 0, with 18 bases in between. CDR1 MNHEY and CDR2 SVGEGT come from the germline V gene. The CDR3 is 17 amino acids. The CDR3 spells CASSQSVGFYSNQPQHF. In nucleotides, the CDR3 is TGTGCCAGCAGCCAATCGGTGGGATTTTATAGCAATCAGCCCCAGCATTTT.

This chain links TRBV4-1 with TRBJ2-5; 10 bases are a match to TRBD1. V dropped 0 bases and J dropped 3; count of bases not matched to a gene: 4. CDR1 and CDR2 (germline): MGHRA, YSYEKL. The CDR3 has 16 amino acids. Here the CDR3 reads CASSQDHGTGEETQYF. DNA for the CDR3: TGCGCCAGCAGCCAAGACCACGGGACAGGGGAAGAGACCCAGTACTTC.

This chain joins TRBV14 and TRBJ2-7, with 9 bases lining up with TRBD2. This CDR3 is built from 13 residues. Germline CDR1 is SGHDN and CDR2 is FVKESK. Trimming took 8 bases from V and 4 from J; bases not matched to a gene: 6. The CDR3 reads CASGLAPWYEQYF. In nucleotides, the CDR3 is TGTGCCAGCGGACTAGCGCCTTGGTACGAGCAGTACTTC.